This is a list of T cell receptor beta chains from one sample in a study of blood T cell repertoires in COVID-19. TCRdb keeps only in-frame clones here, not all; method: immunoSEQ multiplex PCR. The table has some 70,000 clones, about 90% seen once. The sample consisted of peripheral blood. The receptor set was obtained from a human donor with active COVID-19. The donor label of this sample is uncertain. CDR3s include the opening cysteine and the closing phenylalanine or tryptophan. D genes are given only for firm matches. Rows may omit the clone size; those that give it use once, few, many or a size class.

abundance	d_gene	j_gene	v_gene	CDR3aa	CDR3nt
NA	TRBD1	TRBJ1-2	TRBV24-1	CATRDSSNYGYTF	TGTGCCACCCGGGACAGCTCTAACTATGGCTACACCTTC
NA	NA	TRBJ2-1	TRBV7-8	CASTPGRGSPNEQFF	TGTGCCAGCACCCCCGGGCGGGGCTCCCCCAATGAGCAGTTCTTC
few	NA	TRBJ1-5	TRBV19	CASSIPPGGNQPQHF	TGTGCCAGTAGTATCCCGCCAGGGGGCAATCAGCCCCAGCATTTT
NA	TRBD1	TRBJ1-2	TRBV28	CASSFPQGSNYGYTF	TGTGCCAGCAGTTTCCCACAGGGGTCTAACTATGGCTACACCTTC
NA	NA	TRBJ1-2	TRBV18	CASSPDQGNYGYTF	TGTGCCAGCTCACCAGATCAGGGGAACTATGGCTACACCTTC
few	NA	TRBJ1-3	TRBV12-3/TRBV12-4	CASSHSSGNTIYF	TGTGCCAGCAGCCACAGCTCTGGAAACACCATATATTTT
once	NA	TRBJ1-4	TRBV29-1	CSVEDRITGSEKLFF	TGCAGCGTTGAAGATCGAATTACAGGCAGTGAAAAACTGTTTTTT
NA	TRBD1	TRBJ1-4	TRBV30	CAWGGQGRGNEKLFF	TGTGCCTGGGGGGGACAGGGCAGAGGGAATGAAAAACTGTTTTTT
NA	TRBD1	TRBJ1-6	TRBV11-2	CASSYGQGKGSPLHF	TGTGCCAGCAGCTACGGACAGGGTAAAGGTTCACCCCTCCACTTT
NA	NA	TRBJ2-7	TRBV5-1	CASSLAGLTYEQYF	TGCGCCAGCAGCTTGGCAGGCTTAACCTACGAGCAGTACTTC
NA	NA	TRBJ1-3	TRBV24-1	CATSDRPLLAGNTIYF	TGTGCCACCAGTGATCGGCCCTTGCTAGCTGGAAACACCATATATTTT
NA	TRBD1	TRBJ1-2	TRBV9	CASSAIPGTGYGYTF	TGTGCCAGCAGCGCGATTCCCGGGACAGGCTATGGCTACACCTTC
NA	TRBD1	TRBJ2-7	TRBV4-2	CASSPETGAYEQYF	TGTGCCAGCAGCCCAGAGACAGGGGCCTACGAGCAGTACTTC
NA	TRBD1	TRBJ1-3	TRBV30	CAWSEGARNTIYF	TGTGCCTGGAGTGAGGGGGCGCGGAACACCATATATTTT
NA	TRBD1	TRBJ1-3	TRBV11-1	CASSPRTGGNTIYF	TGTGCCAGCAGCCCGAGGACAGGTGGAAACACCATATATTTT
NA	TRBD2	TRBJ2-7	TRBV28	CASSLWGGTYEQYF	TGTGCCAGCAGTTTATGGGGGGGGACCTACGAGCAGTACTTC
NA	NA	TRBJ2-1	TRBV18	CASSPPARVVYNEQFF	TGTGCCAGCTCACCACCGGCGCGGGTGGTATACAATGAGCAGTTCTTC
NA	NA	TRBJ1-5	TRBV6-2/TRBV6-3	CASSYIQDHQPQHF	TGTGCCAGCAGTTATATACAGGATCATCAGCCCCAGCATTTT
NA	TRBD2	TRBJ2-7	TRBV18	CASSPGTSGRRSSYEQYF	TGTGCCAGCTCACCAGGGACTAGCGGGAGGAGGAGCTCCTACGAGCAGTACTTC
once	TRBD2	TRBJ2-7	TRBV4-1	CASQRLAGVGYEQYF	TGCGCCAGCCAGCGACTAGCGGGAGTTGGATACGAGCAGTACTTC
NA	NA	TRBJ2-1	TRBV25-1	CASSRGSSYNEQFF	TGTGCCAGCTCTAGGGGCAGCTCCTACAATGAGCAGTTCTTC
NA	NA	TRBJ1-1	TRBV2	CASGEEMNTEAFF	TGTGCCAGCGGGGAGGAGATGAACACTGAAGCTTTCTTT
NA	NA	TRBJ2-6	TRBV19	CASSKLSGVSGANVLTF	TGTGCCAGTAGTAAATTATCGGGGGTCTCTGGGGCCAACGTCCTGACTTTC
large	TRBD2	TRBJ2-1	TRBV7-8	CASSLALSGRANEQFF	TGTGCCAGCAGCTTAGCGCTAAGCGGGAGGGCCAATGAGCAGTTCTTC
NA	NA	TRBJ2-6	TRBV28	CASSPDTSGANVLTF	TGTGCCAGCAGTCCGGACACCTCTGGGGCCAACGTCCTGACTTTC
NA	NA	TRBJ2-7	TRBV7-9	CASSPQGTLYEQYF	TGTGCCAGCAGCCCCCAGGGGACACTTTACGAGCAGTACTTC
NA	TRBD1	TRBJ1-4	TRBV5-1	CASSGGRTGNEKLFF	TGCGCCAGCAGCGGGGGTCGGACAGGTAACGAAAAACTGTTTTTT
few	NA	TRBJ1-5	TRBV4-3	CASSQDRGLAPQHF	TGCGCCAGCAGCCAAGACAGGGGTTTGGCGCCCCAGCATTTT
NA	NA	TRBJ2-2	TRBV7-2	CASSLAESAGELFF	TGTGCCAGCAGCCTCGCGGAGTCGGCCGGGGAGCTGTTTTTT
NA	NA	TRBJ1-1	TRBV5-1	CASSPAEGLNTEAFF	TGCGCCAGCAGCCCGGCGGAAGGCCTAAACACTGAAGCTTTCTTT
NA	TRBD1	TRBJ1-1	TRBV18	CASSLGTGVTEAFF	TGTGCCAGCTCATTGGGGACAGGGGTAACTGAAGCTTTCTTT
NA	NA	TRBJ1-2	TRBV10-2	CASSTEYGYTF	TGCGCCAGCTCGACAGAATATGGCTACACCTTC
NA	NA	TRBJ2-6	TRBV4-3	CASSQDPNSGANVLTF	TGCGCCAGCAGCCAAGATCCCAACTCTGGGGCCAACGTCCTGACTTTC
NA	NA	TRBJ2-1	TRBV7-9	CASSLDTGYNEQFF	TGTGCCAGCAGCTTAGACACAGGGTACAATGAGCAGTTCTTC
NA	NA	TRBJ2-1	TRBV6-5	CASSYSNSGVNEQFF	TGTGCCAGCAGTTACTCGAATTCAGGGGTCAATGAGCAGTTCTTC
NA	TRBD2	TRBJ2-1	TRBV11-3	CASSLSGSSYNEQFF	TGTGCCAGCAGCTTAAGCGGGAGCTCCTACAATGAGCAGTTCTTC
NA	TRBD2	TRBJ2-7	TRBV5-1	CASSSGTSGYEQYF	TGCGCCAGCAGCTCCGGGACTAGCGGCTACGAGCAGTACTTC
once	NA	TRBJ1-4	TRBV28	CASSRREGVNEKLFF	TGTGCCAGCAGTCGGAGAGAAGGAGTAAACGAAAAACTGTTTTTT
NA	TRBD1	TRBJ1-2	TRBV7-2	CASSRTGANGYTF	TGTGCCAGCAGCCGGACAGGGGCGAATGGCTACACCTTC
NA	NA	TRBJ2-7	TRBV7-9	CASSPDGSSYEQYF	TGTGCCAGCAGCCCGGACGGGAGCTCCTACGAGCAGTACTTC
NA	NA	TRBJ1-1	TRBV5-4	CASSLAKNTEAFF	TGTGCCAGCAGCTTGGCTAAGAACACTGAAGCTTTCTTT
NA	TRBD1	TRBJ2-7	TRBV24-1	CATSDSAGGIGEQYF	TGTGCCACCAGTGATTCGGCAGGGGGCATCGGCGAGCAGTACTTC
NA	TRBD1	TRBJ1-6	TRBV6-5	CASSYSRQGYSPLHF	TGTGCCAGCAGTTACTCGAGACAGGGTTATTCACCCCTCCACTTT
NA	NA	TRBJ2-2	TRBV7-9	CASSLVSTGELFF	TGTGCCAGCAGCTTAGTCAGCACCGGGGAGCTGTTTTTT
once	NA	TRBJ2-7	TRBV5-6	CASSLGTGLYEQYF	TGTGCCAGCAGCTTGGGTACAGGGTTGTACGAGCAGTACTTC
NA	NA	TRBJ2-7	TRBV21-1	CASSKVGHPKTYEQYF	TGTGCCAGCAGCAAAGTGGGCCACCCGAAGACCTACGAGCAGTACTTC
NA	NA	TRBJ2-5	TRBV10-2	CASSNQETQYF	TGCGCCAGCAGCAACCAAGAGACCCAGTACTTC
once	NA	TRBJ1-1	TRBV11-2	CASSPTAGNTEAFF	TGTGCCAGCAGCCCCACCGCGGGTAACACTGAAGCTTTCTTT
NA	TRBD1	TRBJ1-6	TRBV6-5	CASSYGTGVNSPLHF	TGTGCCAGCAGTTACGGGACAGGGGTCAATTCACCCCTCCACTTT
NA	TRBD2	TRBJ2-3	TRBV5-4	CASSRSTSGGGTDTQYF	TGTGCCAGCAGCCGTTCGACTAGCGGGGGGGGCACAGATACGCAGTATTTT
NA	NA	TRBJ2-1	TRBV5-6	CASIRRGSINSYNEQFF	TGTGCCAGCATCCGCCGGGGGTCGATTAATTCCTACAATGAGCAGTTCTTC
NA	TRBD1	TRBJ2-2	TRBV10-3	CAISELGTANTGELFF	TGTGCCATCAGTGAGCTTGGGACAGCGAACACCGGGGAGCTGTTTTTT